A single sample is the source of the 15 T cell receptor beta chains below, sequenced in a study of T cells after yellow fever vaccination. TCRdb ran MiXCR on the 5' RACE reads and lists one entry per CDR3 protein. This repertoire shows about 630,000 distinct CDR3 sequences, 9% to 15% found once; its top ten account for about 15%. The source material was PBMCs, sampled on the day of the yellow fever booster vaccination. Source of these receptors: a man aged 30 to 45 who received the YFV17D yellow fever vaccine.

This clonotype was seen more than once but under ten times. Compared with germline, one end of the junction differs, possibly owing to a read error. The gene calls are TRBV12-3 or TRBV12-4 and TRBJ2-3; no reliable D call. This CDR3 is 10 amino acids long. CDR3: CATSEDTQYF. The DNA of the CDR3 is TGTGCCACCAGTGAAGATACGCAGTATTTT.

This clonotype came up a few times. The CDR3 sequence is CASSPANGELFF. The CDR3 DNA reads as TGTGCCAGCAGCCCCGCCAACGGGGAGCTGTTTTTT. This sequence joins TRBV7-2 and TRBJ2-2; D gene ambiguous. The CDR3 has 12 residues. V lost 5 bases and J lost 7, with 8 bases in between. CDR1 is SGHTA, CDR2 FQGNSA, per germline.

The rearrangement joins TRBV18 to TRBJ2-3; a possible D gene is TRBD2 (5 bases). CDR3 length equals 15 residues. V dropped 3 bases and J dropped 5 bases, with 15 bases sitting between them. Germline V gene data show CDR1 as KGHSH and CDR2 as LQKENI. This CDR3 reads CASSPILAGKDTQYF. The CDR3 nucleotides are TGTGCCAGCTCACCCATTCTAGCTGGTAAAGATACGCAGTATTTT.

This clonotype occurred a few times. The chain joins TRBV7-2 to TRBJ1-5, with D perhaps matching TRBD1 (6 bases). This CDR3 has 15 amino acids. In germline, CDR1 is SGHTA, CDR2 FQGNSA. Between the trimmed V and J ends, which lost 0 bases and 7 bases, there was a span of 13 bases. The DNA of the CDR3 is TGTGCCAGCAGCTTAGCCCCAGGGGCGGGGCAGCCCCAGCATTTT. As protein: CASSLAPGAGQPQHF.

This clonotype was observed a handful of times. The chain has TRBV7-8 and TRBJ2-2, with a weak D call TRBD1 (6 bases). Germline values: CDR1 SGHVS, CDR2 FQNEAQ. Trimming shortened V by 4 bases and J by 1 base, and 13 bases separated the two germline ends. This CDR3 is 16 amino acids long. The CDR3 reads CASSSYQDRNTGELFF. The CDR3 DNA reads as TGTGCCAGCAGCTCGTACCAGGACAGGAACACCGGGGAGCTGTTTTTT.

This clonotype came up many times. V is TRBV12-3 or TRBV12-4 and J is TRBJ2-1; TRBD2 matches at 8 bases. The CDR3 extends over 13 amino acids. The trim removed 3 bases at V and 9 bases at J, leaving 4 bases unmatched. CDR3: CASSLSGGIEQFF. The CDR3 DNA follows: TGTGCCAGCAGTTTGTCGGGGGGGATTGAGCAGTTCTTC.

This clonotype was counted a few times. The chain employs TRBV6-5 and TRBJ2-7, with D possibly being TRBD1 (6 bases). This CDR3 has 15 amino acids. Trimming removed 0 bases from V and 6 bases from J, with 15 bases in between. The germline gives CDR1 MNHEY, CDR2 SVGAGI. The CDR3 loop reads CASSYSPGASREQYF. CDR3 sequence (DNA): TGTGCCAGCAGTTACTCTCCAGGGGCCTCTCGCGAGCAGTACTTC.

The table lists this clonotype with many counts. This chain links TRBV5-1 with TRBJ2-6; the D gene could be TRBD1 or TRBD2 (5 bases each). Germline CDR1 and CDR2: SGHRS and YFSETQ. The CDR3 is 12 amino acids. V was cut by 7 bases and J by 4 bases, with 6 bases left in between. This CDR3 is CASRGGANVLTF. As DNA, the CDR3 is TGCGCCAGCCGGGGCGGGGCCAACGTCCTGACTTTC.

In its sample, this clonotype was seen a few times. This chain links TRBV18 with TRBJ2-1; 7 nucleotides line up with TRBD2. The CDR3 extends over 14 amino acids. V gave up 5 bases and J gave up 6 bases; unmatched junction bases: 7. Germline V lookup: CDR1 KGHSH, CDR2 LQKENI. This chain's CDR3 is CASSVTSEINEQFF. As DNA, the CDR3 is TGTGCCAGCTCAGTTACTAGCGAGATCAATGAGCAGTTCTTC.

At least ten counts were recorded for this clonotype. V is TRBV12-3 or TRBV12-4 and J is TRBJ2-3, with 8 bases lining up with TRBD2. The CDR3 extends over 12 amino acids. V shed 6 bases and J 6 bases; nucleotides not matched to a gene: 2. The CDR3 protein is CASSPSGDTQYF. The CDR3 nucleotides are TGTGCCAGCAGCCCTAGCGGGGATACGCAGTATTTT.

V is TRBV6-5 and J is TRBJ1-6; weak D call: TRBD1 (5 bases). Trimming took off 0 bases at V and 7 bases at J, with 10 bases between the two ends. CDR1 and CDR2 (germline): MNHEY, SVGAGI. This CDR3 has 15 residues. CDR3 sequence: CASSYSGGVNSPLHF. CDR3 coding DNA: TGTGCCAGCAGTTACTCCGGAGGGGTGAATTCACCCCTCCACTTT.

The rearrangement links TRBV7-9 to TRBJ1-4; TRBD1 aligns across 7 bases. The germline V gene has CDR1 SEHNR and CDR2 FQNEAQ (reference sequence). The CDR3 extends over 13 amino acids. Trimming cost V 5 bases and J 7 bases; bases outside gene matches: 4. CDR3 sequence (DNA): TGTGCCAGCAGCAATGACAGGGTTGAAAAACTGTTTTTT. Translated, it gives CASSNDRVEKLFF.

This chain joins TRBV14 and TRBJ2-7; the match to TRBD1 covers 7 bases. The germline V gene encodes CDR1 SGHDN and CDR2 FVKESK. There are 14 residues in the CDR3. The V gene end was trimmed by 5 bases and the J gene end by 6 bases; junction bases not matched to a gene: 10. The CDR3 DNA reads TGTGCCAGCAGCTACTACCCAGGACAGGCCGAGCAGTACTTC. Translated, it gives CASSYYPGQAEQYF.

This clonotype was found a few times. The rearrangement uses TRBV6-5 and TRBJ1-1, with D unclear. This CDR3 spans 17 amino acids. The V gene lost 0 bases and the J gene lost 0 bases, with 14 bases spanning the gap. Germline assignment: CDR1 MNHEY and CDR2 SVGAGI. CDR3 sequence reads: CASSYSRGSPMNTEAFF. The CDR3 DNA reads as TGTGCCAGCAGTTACTCCCGCGGGTCCCCCATGAACACTGAAGCTTTCTTT.

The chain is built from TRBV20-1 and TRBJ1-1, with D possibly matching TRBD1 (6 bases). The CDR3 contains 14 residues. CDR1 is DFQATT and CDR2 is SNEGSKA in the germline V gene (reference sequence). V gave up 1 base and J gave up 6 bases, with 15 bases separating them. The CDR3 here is CSARAGGAVAEAFF. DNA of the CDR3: TGCAGTGCTAGAGCGGGGGGGGCGGTCGCTGAAGCTTTCTTT.